A selection of T cell receptor beta chains follows, all from one sample in a study of blood T cell repertoires in COVID-19. Data came from immunoSEQ multiplex PCR; TCRdb stores just in-frame clones and leaves some out. The table lists just over 300,000 clones, about nine tenths of them singletons. Specimen: PBMCs or T cells enriched from blood (not recorded which). The receptors derive from a woman aged 18-30 years who had recovered from COVID-19. The CDR3 runs from the conserved cysteine through the conserved F or W. A D gene is named only where the DNA matches it firmly. For some rows the clone size is stated as once, few or many, or as a class when expanded; others skip it.

d_gene: TRBD1; len: 15; v_gene: TRBV5-1; abundance: NA; j_gene: TRBJ1-1; CDR3aa: CASSFKPTGGTEAFF; CDR3nt: TGCGCCAGCAGCTTTAAACCCACAGGGGGCACTGAAGCTTTCTTT
d_gene: NA; len: 14; v_gene: TRBV7-2; abundance: few; j_gene: TRBJ1-4; CDR3aa: CASSSGLHNEKLFF; CDR3nt: TGTGCCAGCAGCTCGGGACTGCATAATGAAAAACTGTTTTTT
d_gene: NA; len: 15; v_gene: TRBV7-6; abundance: NA; j_gene: TRBJ2-1; CDR3aa: CASSSTPSSYNEQFF; CDR3nt: TGTGCCAGCAGCTCGACTCCAAGCTCCTACAATGAGCAGTTCTTC
d_gene: NA; len: 12; v_gene: TRBV7-9; abundance: few; j_gene: TRBJ2-7; CDR3aa: CASSVQGGEQYF; CDR3nt: TGTGCCAGCAGCGTACAGGGTGGCGAGCAGTACTTC
d_gene: NA; len: 14; v_gene: TRBV6-2/TRBV6-3; abundance: NA; j_gene: TRBJ2-2; CDR3aa: CASSFIAPTGELFF; CDR3nt: TGTGCCAGCAGTTTCATTGCGCCCACCGGGGAGCTGTTTTTT
d_gene: NA; len: 13; v_gene: TRBV4-3; abundance: NA; j_gene: TRBJ1-4; CDR3aa: CASSQDRGEKLFF; CDR3nt: TGCGCCAGCAGCCAAGATCGAGGGGAAAAACTGTTTTTT
d_gene: TRBD1; len: 18; v_gene: TRBV2; abundance: few; j_gene: TRBJ2-7; CDR3aa: CASSEEIPGGTGGYEQYF; CDR3nt: TGTGCCAGCAGTGAAGAAATCCCGGGTGGGACAGGGGGTTACGAGCAGTACTTC
d_gene: TRBD2; len: 15; v_gene: TRBV7-2; abundance: NA; j_gene: TRBJ2-5; CDR3aa: CASSSLPSGQETQYF; CDR3nt: TGTGCCAGCAGCTCCCTCCCTAGCGGACAAGAGACCCAGTACTTC
d_gene: NA; len: 13; v_gene: TRBV25-1; abundance: NA; j_gene: TRBJ2-7; CDR3aa: CASIRESPYEQYF; CDR3nt: TGTGCCAGCATCAGGGAATCCCCCTACGAGCAGTACTTC
d_gene: TRBD1; len: 14; v_gene: TRBV7-9; abundance: NA; j_gene: TRBJ1-2; CDR3aa: CASTSGTAPYGYTF; CDR3nt: TGTGCCAGCACCTCCGGGACAGCCCCCTATGGCTACACCTTC
d_gene: NA; len: 14; v_gene: TRBV28; abundance: NA; j_gene: TRBJ2-7; CDR3aa: CATREQTRSYEQYF; CDR3nt: TGTGCCACCCGGGAGCAGACCCGCTCCTACGAGCAGTACTTC
d_gene: NA; len: 13; v_gene: TRBV2; abundance: NA; j_gene: TRBJ1-5; CDR3aa: CASSQASHQPQHF; CDR3nt: TGTGCCAGCAGTCAGGCGTCCCATCAGCCCCAGCATTTT
d_gene: NA; len: 14; v_gene: TRBV7-9; abundance: NA; j_gene: TRBJ2-2; CDR3aa: CASSFLRSSGELFF; CDR3nt: TGTGCCAGCAGCTTCTTGCGAAGTAGCGGGGAGCTGTTTTTT
d_gene: NA; len: 16; v_gene: TRBV3-1/TRBV3-2; abundance: once; j_gene: TRBJ1-1; CDR3aa: CASSQGRPGWDTEAFF; CDR3nt: TGTGCCAGCAGCCAAGGACGGCCGGGGTGGGACACTGAAGCTTTCTTT
d_gene: TRBD1; len: 16; v_gene: TRBV7-9; abundance: NA; j_gene: TRBJ1-2; CDR3aa: CASSPRPYRGIYGYTF; CDR3nt: TGTGCCAGCAGCCCCAGGCCGTACAGGGGGATCTATGGCTACACCTTC
d_gene: NA; len: 16; v_gene: TRBV7-2; abundance: NA; j_gene: TRBJ2-7; CDR3aa: CASSLYSGARGYEQYF; CDR3nt: TGTGCCAGCAGCTTATATTCCGGAGCCAGGGGCTACGAGCAGTACTTC
d_gene: NA; len: 16; v_gene: TRBV11-2; abundance: few; j_gene: TRBJ1-2; CDR3aa: CASSLGGDWGLNGYTF; CDR3nt: TGTGCCAGCAGCTTAGGGGGCGATTGGGGGCTGAATGGCTACACCTTC
d_gene: NA; len: 14; v_gene: TRBV7-8; abundance: NA; j_gene: TRBJ1-5; CDR3aa: CASSLARGDQPQHF; CDR3nt: TGTGCCAGCAGCTTAGCCAGGGGCGATCAGCCCCAGCATTTT
d_gene: NA; len: 13; v_gene: TRBV6-5; abundance: NA; j_gene: TRBJ1-6; CDR3aa: CASMRAGDSPLHF; CDR3nt: TGTGCCAGCATGCGGGCAGGGGATTCACCCCTCCACTTT
d_gene: TRBD1; len: 16; v_gene: TRBV9; abundance: NA; j_gene: TRBJ2-7; CDR3aa: CASSPHTGTGGVEQYF; CDR3nt: TGTGCCAGCAGCCCACACACCGGGACAGGGGGGGTCGAGCAGTACTTC
d_gene: TRBD1; len: 16; v_gene: TRBV27; abundance: few; j_gene: TRBJ2-7; CDR3aa: CASSSPRTGRVYEQYF; CDR3nt: TGTGCCAGCAGTTCCCCAAGGACAGGGCGGGTATACGAGCAGTACTTC
d_gene: NA; len: 15; v_gene: TRBV10-3; abundance: NA; j_gene: TRBJ2-3; CDR3aa: CAISGQTGGTDTQYF; CDR3nt: TGTGCCATCAGTGGACAAACAGGAGGCACAGATACGCAGTATTTT
d_gene: NA; len: 17; v_gene: TRBV11-2; abundance: NA; j_gene: TRBJ1-5; CDR3aa: CASRTVDRSNSNQPQHF; CDR3nt: TGTGCCAGCAGGACTGTGGACAGATCGAATAGCAATCAGCCCCAGCATTTT
d_gene: TRBD1; len: 14; v_gene: TRBV30; abundance: NA; j_gene: TRBJ1-2; CDR3aa: CAWSGGQGAYGYTF; CDR3nt: TGTGCCTGGAGCGGGGGACAGGGGGCCTATGGCTACACCTTC
d_gene: NA; len: 15; v_gene: TRBV19; abundance: NA; j_gene: TRBJ2-2; CDR3aa: CASSGGPGRGGELFF; CDR3nt: TGTGCCAGTAGTGGTGGGCCAGGCCGGGGCGGGGAGCTGTTTTTT
d_gene: TRBD2; len: 12; v_gene: TRBV28; abundance: NA; j_gene: TRBJ2-1; CDR3aa: CASRGLAHEQFF; CDR3nt: TGTGCCAGCAGGGGACTAGCGCATGAGCAGTTCTTC
d_gene: TRBD2; len: 17; v_gene: TRBV15; abundance: NA; j_gene: TRBJ2-3; CDR3aa: CATSRVEASGSTDTQYF; CDR3nt: TGTGCCACCAGCAGAGTGGAGGCTAGCGGAAGCACAGATACGCAGTATTTT
d_gene: TRBD1; len: 16; v_gene: TRBV27; abundance: NA; j_gene: TRBJ1-1; CDR3aa: CASSLSPTGGNTEAFF; CDR3nt: TGTGCCAGCAGTTTATCCCCTACAGGGGGCAACACTGAAGCTTTCTTT
d_gene: TRBD2; len: 18; v_gene: TRBV10-3; abundance: NA; j_gene: TRBJ2-1; CDR3aa: CAISESVGTSGGAGEQFF; CDR3nt: TGTGCCATCAGTGAGTCAGTTGGGACTAGCGGGGGGGCGGGTGAGCAGTTCTTC
d_gene: NA; len: 15; v_gene: TRBV28; abundance: NA; j_gene: TRBJ1-4; CDR3aa: CASSLRGGSNEKLFF; CDR3nt: TGTGCCAGCAGTCTTCGGGGGGGGAGTAATGAAAAACTGTTTTTT
d_gene: NA; len: 16; v_gene: TRBV12-5; abundance: NA; j_gene: TRBJ1-2; CDR3aa: CASGLGKGRELYGYTF; CDR3nt: TGTGCTAGTGGTTTGGGAAAAGGGAGAGAGCTCTATGGCTACACCTTC
d_gene: TRBD1; len: 17; v_gene: TRBV5-1; abundance: few; j_gene: TRBJ1-2; CDR3aa: CASSLARGQRYNYGYTF; CDR3nt: TGCGCCAGCAGCTTGGCAAGGGGACAGCGCTACAACTATGGCTACACCTTC
d_gene: TRBD1; len: 14; v_gene: TRBV19; abundance: NA; j_gene: TRBJ2-7; CDR3aa: CASSIRTGDYEQYF; CDR3nt: TGTGCCAGTAGTATTCGGACAGGGGACTACGAGCAGTACTTC
d_gene: NA; len: 14; v_gene: TRBV7-2; abundance: NA; j_gene: TRBJ2-7; CDR3aa: CASSKRTETYEQYF; CDR3nt: TGTGCCAGCAGCAAGCGGACAGAAACCTACGAGCAGTACTTC
d_gene: NA; len: 14; v_gene: TRBV7-2; abundance: once; j_gene: TRBJ1-2; CDR3aa: CASSLLYRGEGYTF; CDR3nt: TGTGCCAGCAGCCTACTCTATCGGGGGGAAGGCTACACCTTC
d_gene: NA; len: 15; v_gene: TRBV3-1/TRBV3-2; abundance: NA; j_gene: TRBJ2-2; CDR3aa: CASSQDLWGPGELFF; CDR3nt: TGTGCCAGCAGCCAAGATCTATGGGGGCCTGGGGAGCTGTTTTTT
d_gene: TRBD2; len: 15; v_gene: TRBV5-1; abundance: NA; j_gene: TRBJ2-1; CDR3aa: CASSLVTAGGSEQFF; CDR3nt: TGCGCCAGCAGCTTGGTGACAGCGGGAGGTTCTGAGCAGTTCTTC
d_gene: NA; len: 10; v_gene: TRBV7-8; abundance: NA; j_gene: TRBJ1-2; CDR3aa: CATEDFGYTF; CDR3nt: TGTGCCACCGAGGACTTTGGCTACACCTTC
d_gene: TRBD1; len: 15; v_gene: TRBV6-6; abundance: NA; j_gene: TRBJ1-6; CDR3aa: CASTPDRGYNSPLHF; CDR3nt: TGTGCCAGCACCCCCGACAGGGGTTATAATTCACCCCTCCACTTT
d_gene: NA; len: 16; v_gene: TRBV4-3; abundance: NA; j_gene: TRBJ1-2; CDR3aa: CASSQDPTGQNYGYTF; CDR3nt: TGCGCCAGCAGCCAAGATCCAACGGGACAAAACTATGGCTACACCTTC
d_gene: NA; len: 13; v_gene: TRBV5-1; abundance: NA; j_gene: TRBJ2-7; CDR3aa: CASSLQVSYEQYF; CDR3nt: TGCGCCAGCAGCTTGCAGGTATCCTACGAGCAGTACTTC
d_gene: NA; len: 15; v_gene: TRBV5-6; abundance: NA; j_gene: TRBJ1-4; CDR3aa: CASSLPGTGWEKLFF; CDR3nt: TGTGCCAGCAGCTTGCCTGGTACAGGGTGGGAAAAACTGTTTTTT
d_gene: NA; len: 14; v_gene: TRBV5-1; abundance: NA; j_gene: TRBJ1-4; CDR3aa: CASSRALGGEKLFF; CDR3nt: TGCGCCAGCAGCCGGGCCCTAGGAGGAGAAAAACTGTTTTTT
d_gene: NA; len: 14; v_gene: TRBV4-1; abundance: NA; j_gene: TRBJ1-6; CDR3aa: CASSQGEGYSPLHF; CDR3nt: TGCGCCAGCAGCCAAGGTGAGGGATATTCACCCCTCCACTTT
d_gene: NA; len: 16; v_gene: TRBV28; abundance: NA; j_gene: TRBJ1-2; CDR3aa: CASSFSPGTIDYGYTF; CDR3nt: TGTGCCAGCAGTTTTTCGCCAGGAACAATAGACTATGGCTACACCTTC
d_gene: TRBD2; len: 16; v_gene: TRBV2; abundance: once; j_gene: TRBJ2-3; CDR3aa: CASSEGLAESTDTQYF; CDR3nt: TGTGCCAGCAGTGAGGGACTAGCGGAAAGCACAGATACGCAGTATTTT
d_gene: TRBD2; len: 15; v_gene: TRBV7-3; abundance: NA; j_gene: TRBJ2-7; CDR3aa: CASSLGGGSSYEQYF; CDR3nt: TGTGCCAGCAGCTTAGGCGGGGGATCTTCCTACGAGCAGTACTTC
d_gene: NA; len: 15; v_gene: TRBV7-6; abundance: NA; j_gene: TRBJ1-3; CDR3aa: CASSRQVFSGNTIYF; CDR3nt: TGTGCCAGCAGCCGGCAGGTCTTCTCTGGAAACACCATATATTTT
d_gene: NA; len: 13; v_gene: TRBV30; abundance: NA; j_gene: TRBJ2-2; CDR3aa: CAWKGAATGELFF; CDR3nt: TGTGCCTGGAAAGGGGCGGCCACCGGGGAGCTGTTTTTT
d_gene: TRBD2; len: 14; v_gene: TRBV7-2; abundance: few; j_gene: TRBJ2-7; CDR3aa: CASSFRLAGYEQYF; CDR3nt: TGTGCCAGCAGCTTTCGACTAGCGGGCTACGAGCAGTACTTC
d_gene: TRBD2; len: 16; v_gene: TRBV6-4; abundance: many; j_gene: TRBJ2-3; CDR3aa: CASSDSAGGSTDTQYF; CDR3nt: TGTGCCAGCAGTGACTCAGCGGGGGGGAGCACAGATACGCAGTATTTT
d_gene: NA; len: 13; v_gene: TRBV6-2/TRBV6-3; abundance: few; j_gene: TRBJ2-3; CDR3aa: CASSYAGADTQYF; CDR3nt: TGTGCCAGCAGTTACGCAGGCGCAGATACGCAGTATTTT
d_gene: NA; len: 13; v_gene: TRBV7-9; abundance: NA; j_gene: TRBJ2-5; CDR3aa: CASSSSDQETQYF; CDR3nt: TGTGCCAGCAGCTCCTCAGACCAAGAGACCCAGTACTTC